Below, one T cell receptor beta chain is given with its context. Its target is not known. The ends were cut back, 1 base at V and 7 bases at J, with 11 bases in the middle. This CDR3 has 15 residues. CDR1 is LGHDT and CDR2 is YNNKEL in the germline V gene (reference sequence). This sample was taken from a study of T cell responses to AZD1222 COVID-19 vaccine. Study-wide results and caveats: Following two doses of AZD1222, Spike-specific TCR breadth and depth rose. The donor group comprised mostly white British people and more females; the analysis possibly underestimated clonal diversity.

Clones were sequenced by immunoSEQ multiplex PCR, and TCRdb holds only the in-frame ones, with some missing. The sample lists fewer than 120,000 clones, 70% to 90% occurring once. The sequence came from an adult in good health. The chain joins TRBV3-1 (or the pseudogene TRBV3-2) to TRBJ1-6; no clear D. The sample here was peripheral blood, taken on day 0 of AZD1222 vaccination. The CDR3 sequence: CASSQAPFPNSPLHF. CDR3 in DNA: TGTGCCAGCAGCCAAGCTCCCTTCCCCAATTCACCCCTCCACTTT.